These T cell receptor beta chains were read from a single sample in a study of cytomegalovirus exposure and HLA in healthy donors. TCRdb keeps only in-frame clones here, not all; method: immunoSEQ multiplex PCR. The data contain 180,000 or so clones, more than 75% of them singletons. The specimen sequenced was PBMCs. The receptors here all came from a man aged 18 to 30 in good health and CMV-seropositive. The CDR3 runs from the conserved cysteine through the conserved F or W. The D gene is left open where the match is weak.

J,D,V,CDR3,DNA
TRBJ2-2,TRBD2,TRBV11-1,CASSSGLANTGELFF,TGTGCCAGCAGCTCAGGACTAGCGAACACCGGGGAGCTGTTTTTT
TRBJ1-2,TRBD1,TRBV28,CASSLWAGTGAETNYGYTF,TGTGCCAGCAGTTTATGGGCCGGGACAGGGGCTGAAACTAACTATGGCTACACCTTC
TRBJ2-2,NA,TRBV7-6,CASIHGGANTGELFF,TGTGCCAGCATCCATGGGGGCGCGAACACCGGGGAGCTGTTTTTT
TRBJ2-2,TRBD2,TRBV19,CASTQLAGGPGGELFF,TGTGCCAGTACCCAACTAGCGGGAGGGCCGGGAGGGGAGCTGTTTTTT
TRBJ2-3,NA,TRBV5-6,CASSLGGKEADTQYF,TGTGCCAGCAGCTTGGGCGGGAAGGAAGCAGATACGCAGTATTTT
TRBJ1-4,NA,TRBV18,CASSPRDSYGNEKLFF,TGTGCCAGCTCACCACGGGACTCCTATGGTAATGAAAAACTGTTTTTT
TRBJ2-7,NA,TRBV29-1,CSVEASPYEQYF,TGCAGCGTTGAGGCCAGTCCCTACGAGCAGTACTTC
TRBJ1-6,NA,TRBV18,CASSPGLQDNSPLHF,TGTGCCAGCTCACCAGGTCTACAGGATAATTCACCCCTCCACTTT
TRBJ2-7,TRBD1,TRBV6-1,CASSEYYTGTGTSYEQYF,TGTGCCAGCAGTGAATATTACACCGGGACAGGAACCTCCTACGAGCAGTACTTC
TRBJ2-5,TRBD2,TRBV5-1,CASRSGTSGWAETQYF,TGCGCCAGCAGGTCCGGGACTAGCGGTTGGGCTGAGACCCAGTACTTC
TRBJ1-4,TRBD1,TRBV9,CASSDAGGKKLFF,TGTGCCAGCAGCGATGCAGGGGGCAAAAAACTGTTTTTT
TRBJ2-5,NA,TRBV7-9,CASSLFRGGSLKTQYF,TGTGCCAGCAGCTTATTTCGCGGGGGCTCCTTAAAGACCCAGTACTTC
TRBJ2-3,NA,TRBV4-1,CASSQGSRVTQYF,TGCGCCAGCAGCCAAGGGTCGAGGGTTACGCAGTATTTT
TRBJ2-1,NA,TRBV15,CATSRWAGSSYNEQFF,TGTGCCACCAGCAGGTGGGCGGGAAGCTCCTACAATGAGCAGTTCTTC
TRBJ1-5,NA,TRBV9,CASSVEEGPQHF,TGTGCCAGCAGCGTAGAGGAGGGGCCCCAGCATTTT
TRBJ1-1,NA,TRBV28,CASKSQRMNTEAFF,TGTGCCAGCAAATCACAGCGGATGAACACTGAAGCTTTCTTT
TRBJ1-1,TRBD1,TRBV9,CASSSQTGETEAFF,TGTGCCAGCAGCTCCCAAACAGGGGAGACTGAAGCTTTCTTT
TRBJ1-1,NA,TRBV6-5,CASIKGGGTEAFF,TGTGCCAGCATAAAAGGCGGGGGCACTGAAGCTTTCTTT
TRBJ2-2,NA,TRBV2,CASSEALSYTGELFF,TGTGCCAGCAGTGAAGCGCTTAGCTACACCGGGGAGCTGTTTTTT
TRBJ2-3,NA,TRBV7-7,CASSSGTPDTQYF,TGTGCTAGCAGCTCAGGCACCCCCGATACGCAGTATTTT
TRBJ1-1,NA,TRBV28,CAVGVVGWNTEAFF,TGTGCCGTGGGAGTTGTGGGGTGGAACACTGAAGCTTTCTTT
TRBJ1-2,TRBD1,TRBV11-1,CASSSPGQRYGYTF,TGTGCCAGCAGCTCGCCGGGACAGAGATATGGCTACACCTTC
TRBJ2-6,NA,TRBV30,CAWSPASWASGANVLTF,TGTGCCTGGAGTCCAGCAAGCTGGGCCTCTGGGGCCAACGTCCTGACTTTC